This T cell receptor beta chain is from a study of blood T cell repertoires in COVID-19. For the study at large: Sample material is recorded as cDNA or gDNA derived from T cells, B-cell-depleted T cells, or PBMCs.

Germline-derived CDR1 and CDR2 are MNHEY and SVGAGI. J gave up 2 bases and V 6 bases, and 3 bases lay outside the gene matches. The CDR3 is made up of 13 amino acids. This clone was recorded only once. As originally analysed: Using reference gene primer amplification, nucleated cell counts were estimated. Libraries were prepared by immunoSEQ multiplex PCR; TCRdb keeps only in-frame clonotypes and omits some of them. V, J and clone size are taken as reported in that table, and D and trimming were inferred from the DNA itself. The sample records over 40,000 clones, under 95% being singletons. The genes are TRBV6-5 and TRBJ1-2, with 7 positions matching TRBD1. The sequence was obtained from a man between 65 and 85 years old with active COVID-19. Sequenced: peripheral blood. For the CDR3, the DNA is TGTGCCAGCAGCGAGGGACAGAACTATGGCTACACCTTC. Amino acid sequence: CASSEGQNYGYTF.